The T cell receptor (beta chain) described here comes from a study of T cells in Graves' hyperthyroidism and ophthalmopathy. Study at large: The authors collected peripheral blood at initial diagnosis, before any treatment. Study observations and caveats: Ophthalmopathy onset followed model prediction by a median approximately 7 months.

No ophthalmopathy progression within 18 months constituted stable Graves' hyperthyroidism. The hyperthyroidism was newly diagnosed and had lasted under 2 months; the patients were aged 18 to 65. This clonotype was observed at least ten times. What it binds is not known. This CDR3 contains 12 residues. Germline CDR1 and CDR2: SNHLY and FYNNEI. Trimming removed 4 bases from V and 2 bases from J, with 6 bases in between. RNA transcripts yielded amplified TCR beta CDR3 regions. First-round RT-PCR of the TCR CDR3 relied on the HTBI primer set. TCRdb passed the multiplex PCR reads through MiXCR, listing each CDR3 protein once. There are about 480,000 distinct CDR3 sequences in the sample; 13% to 15% occur only once, and less than 20% lies in the top ten.

V is TRBV2 and J is TRBJ2-7; possible D gene TRBD2, 6 bases. The sequence was obtained from a woman under 30 with Graves' hyperthyroidism. The sequenced sample consisted of blood. CDR3 bases: TGTGCCAGCAGTGGGAGGGCCTACGAGCAGTACTTC. As protein: CASSGRAYEQYF.